The next 30 T cell receptor beta chains were all read from a single sample in a study of Ad26.COV2.S vaccination and SARS-CoV-2 variants (dated by TCRdb to about 2021). Library construction relied on the immunoSEQ multiplex PCR assay. Entries here come from immuneACCESS through TCRdb and include only in-frame sequences with V and J called. Some clones fail to appear in such tables; in the studies checked, an unresolved V gene covers under half of the shortfall, and the cause of the remainder is unknown. Across this sample there are 360,000 or so clones, with approximately 90% seen only once. Over 1.5% of the sample is taken by the ten largest. The treatment or condition label on this specimen signifies: around 19 received Ad26.COV2.S at low or high dose, single or two shots; about 5 received placebo; per-sample allocation not given. For vaccine and placebo recipients, repertoires were sequenced using samples collected on day 63 after the first injection.

The specimen was peripheral blood, collected in a trial of Ad26.COV2.S vaccine versus placebo. All receptors come from a person aged 18-60 years who received the Ad26.COV2.S COVID-19 vaccine or a placebo.

The rearrangement joins TRBV3-1 (or the pseudogene TRBV3-2) to TRBJ2-5, with D unresolved. CDR3 length equals 13 residues. Germline V CDR1 and CDR2: LGHDT, YNNKEL (reference sequence). Trimming stripped 1 base from V and 5 bases from J, with 8 bases between. For the CDR3, the DNA is TGTGCCAGCAGCCAAGCCTCCGTGGAGACCCAGTACTTC. It is translated as CASSQASVETQYF.

This chain uses TRBV27 with TRBJ2-5; D is possibly TRBD1 (6 bases). Germline V gene sequence: CDR1 MNHEY, CDR2 SMNVEV (reference sequence). The CDR3 spans 14 residues. The ends were cut back, 6 bases at V and 4 bases at J, with 15 bases in the middle. CDR3 protein: CASSPQGGGETQYF. The CDR3 DNA reads TGTGCCAGCAGCCCACAGGGCGGTGGAGAGACCCAGTACTTC.

The chain is built from TRBV28 and TRBJ1-2; no clear D gene. The germline V gene encodes CDR1 MDHEN and CDR2 SYDVKM. Trimming pared 4 bases from V and 8 bases from J, leaving 8 bases between. The CDR3 contains 11 residues. The CDR3 DNA is TGTGCCAGCAGTTACCGTGCGGGCTACACCTTC. Encoded protein: CASSYRAGYTF.

V gene TRBV10-3 combines with J gene TRBJ2-2; D is ambiguous. CDR1 and CDR2 from the germline V gene are ENHRY and SYGVKD. V was clipped by 6 bases and J by 6 bases, with 17 bases between them. The CDR3 consists of 15 residues. CDR3: CAISPGSPIAGELFF. As DNA, the CDR3 is TGTGCCATCAGCCCCGGGTCTCCCATCGCCGGGGAGCTGTTTTTT.

The chain uses TRBV11-2 and TRBJ1-2; D uncertain. V lost 2 bases to trimming and J lost 4 bases, with 5 bases between them. The germline gives CDR1 SGHAT, CDR2 FQNNGV. The CDR3 runs 12 residues. The CDR3 nucleotides are TGTGCCAGCAGCTTATCAGGCTATGGCTACACCTTC. It codes for CASSLSGYGYTF.

In its sample, this clone was seen once. The rearrangement links TRBV5-1 to TRBJ2-2; D tentatively fits TRBD1 or TRBD2 (5 bases each). Germline loops: CDR1 SGHRS, CDR2 YFSETQ. The CDR3 sequence is 15 residues long. The V end was cut by 2 bases, the J end by 7 bases, with 15 bases between. The CDR3: CASSFSGLGSGELFF. CDR3 coding DNA: TGCGCCAGCAGCTTTTCAGGGTTGGGGAGCGGGGAGCTGTTTTTT.

The rearrangement uses TRBV7-2 and TRBJ1-3; 7 nucleotides agree with TRBD1. The germline gives CDR1 SGHTA, CDR2 FQGNSA. The CDR3 covers 15 residues. Trimming cost V 2 bases and J 0 bases; bases outside gene matches: 1. CDR3 residues: CASSLRDSSGNTIYF. As DNA, the CDR3 is TGTGCCAGCAGCTTAAGGGACAGCTCTGGAAACACCATATATTTT.

This chain joins TRBV4-2 and TRBJ2-2; TRBD1 might be the D (6 bases). The CDR3 extends over 13 amino acids. CDR1 and CDR2 from the germline V gene are LGHNA and YNFKEQ. Trimming removed 5 bases from V and 5 bases from J, with 9 bases in between. The DNA of the CDR3 is TGTGCCAGCAGCAAGGGGGATACCGGGGAGCTGTTTTTT. Amino acid sequence: CASSKGDTGELFF.

Notes on this clone: This specimen includes other DNA sequences encoding the same CDR3. The chain links TRBV6-6 to TRBJ2-1; 9 bases match TRBD2. V lost 6 bases, J lost 0 bases, and 3 bases stayed unmatched. Per germline, CDR1 MNHNY and CDR2 SVGAGI (reference sequence). This CDR3 region has 15 residues. The DNA of the CDR3 is TGTGCCAGCAGCCTTAGCGGGAGCTCCTACAATGAGCAGTTCTTC. Amino acids: CASSLSGSSYNEQFF.

V and J are TRBV3-1 (or the pseudogene TRBV3-2) and TRBJ2-2, with TRBD1 matching over 7 bases. With 7 bases clipped from V and 7 bases from J, the junction kept 9 bases outside the gene matches. This CDR3 has 14 amino acids. CDR1 and CDR2 from the germline V gene are LGHDT and YNNKEL (reference sequence). The chain's CDR3 is CASTFGQVGGELFF. The CDR3 DNA reads as TGTGCCAGCACCTTTGGACAGGTGGGCGGGGAGCTGTTTTTT.

This chain connects TRBV9 to TRBJ1-3; D uncertain. CDR3 length: 15 amino acids. V shed 0 bases and J shed 1 base, with 8 bases lying between them. Germline V gene lookup returns CDR1 SGDLS and CDR2 YYNGEE. As DNA, the CDR3 is TGTGCCAGCAGCGTAGGGGATCCTTCTGGAAACACCATATATTTT. It specifies CASSVGDPSGNTIYF.

This chain links TRBV6-5 with TRBJ1-2; 8 bases map to TRBD1. The CDR3 consists of 14 residues. Trimming cost V 6 bases and J 2 bases; bases outside gene matches: 5. The germline CDR1 and CDR2 sequences are MNHEY and SVGAGI. For the CDR3, the DNA is TGTGCCAGCAGGGGGACAGGAAGAAACTATGGCTACACCTTC. This gives the protein CASRGTGRNYGYTF.

This rearrangement joins TRBV7-2 to TRBJ2-3; 7 nucleotides align to TRBD2. CDR3 size: 12 residues. Per germline, CDR1 SGHTA and CDR2 FQGNSA. The junction had 5 bases not matched to a gene; V was cut back by 4 bases and J by 10 bases. CDR3 DNA: TGTGCCAGCAGCTCCGGACTAGAATCGCAGTATTTT. This translates into CASSSGLESQYF.

V is TRBV5-1 and J is TRBJ2-7, with 8 positions matching TRBD1. The V and J ends lost 3 bases and 3 bases, in that order; junction bases with no gene match: 5. From germline, CDR1 is SGHRS and CDR2 YFSETQ. The CDR3 is 14 residues long. The CDR3 protein is CASSSGTGGYEQYF. The CDR3 DNA is TGCGCCAGCAGCTCCGGGACAGGAGGCTACGAGCAGTACTTC.

V is TRBV15 and J is TRBJ1-4; 9 bases are a match to TRBD1. Germline V gene lookup returns CDR1 LNHNV and CDR2 YYDKDF (reference sequence). This CDR3 contains 14 residues. J lost 8 bases, V lost 3 bases, and 4 bases had no gene match. The CDR3 spells CATSSRTGEEKLFF. The CDR3, as DNA: TGTGCCACCAGCAGCCGGACAGGGGAGGAAAAACTGTTTTTT.

J is TRBJ2-7 and V is TRBV5-1, with TRBD2 matching over 7 bases. The germline CDR1 and CDR2 sequences are SGHRS and YFSETQ. This CDR3 spans 15 amino acids. V lost 4 bases and J lost 9; bases outside the gene matches: 16. The CDR3 here is CASSRASSGMDGQYF. The CDR3 nucleotides read TGCGCCAGCAGCCGTGCGTCCAGCGGGATGGACGGGCAGTACTTC.

This chain connects TRBV6-5 to TRBJ2-3; TRBD2 matches 9 bases. The CDR3 extends over 14 amino acids. Germline V CDR1 and CDR2: MNHEY, SVGAGI. V gave up 5 bases and J gave up 6 bases; unmatched junction bases: 6. Here the CDR3 DNA reads TGTGCCAGCAGTCGTAGCGGGAGAGGGGATACGCAGTATTTT. This codes for CASSRSGRGDTQYF.

A few counts support this clone. The V call is TRBV6-5, the J call TRBJ1-1; no definite D call. Germline CDR1 MNHEY, CDR2 SVGAGI. Trimming stripped 6 bases from V and 4 bases from J, with 15 bases between. This CDR3 is built from 14 residues. In DNA, the CDR3 is TGTGCCAGCAGCCTCCAGGTTGGGAGCACTGAAGCTTTCTTT. This gives the protein CASSLQVGSTEAFF.

This clone was detected once. The J gene is TRBJ2-7, the V gene TRBV18; weak D call: TRBD2 (6 bases). Germline lookup yields CDR1 KGHSH and CDR2 LQKENI. V dropped 3 bases and J dropped 1 base, with 10 bases sitting between them. CDR3 length: 14 residues. This CDR3 reads CASSPGGGSYEQYF. The CDR3 region has the DNA TGTGCCAGCTCACCGGGTGGAGGGTCCTACGAGCAGTACTTC.

In regard to this clone: This CDR3 is also generated by other DNA sequences in the sample. This sequence joins TRBV5-1 and TRBJ2-5; TRBD2 agrees at 7 bases. The CDR3 runs to 14 residues. V dropped 2 bases and J dropped 1; count of bases not matched to a gene: 2. Germline V gene lookup returns CDR1 SGHRS and CDR2 YFSETQ. CDR3 sequence reads: CASSFGRGQETQYF. CDR3 bases: TGCGCCAGCAGCTTTGGGAGGGGCCAAGAGACCCAGTACTTC.

The J gene is TRBJ2-7, the V gene TRBV2; TRBD1 aligns across 8 bases. Trimming took 5 bases from V and 3 from J; bases not matched to a gene: 3. Germline CDR1 and CDR2: SNHLY and FYNNEI. The CDR3 totals 13 residues. CDR3 nucleotides: TGTGCCAGCAGTCCAGGGGGCGGCTACGAGCAGTACTTC. This translates into CASSPGGGYEQYF.

This chain links TRBV11-2 with TRBJ2-7; no firm D call. Per germline, CDR1 SGHAT and CDR2 FQNNGV. Trimming cost V 5 bases and J 0 bases, with 8 bases left between them. This CDR3 is built from 13 residues. CDR3 region: CASSPDGSYEQYF. CDR3 nucleotides: TGTGCCAGCAGCCCGGACGGCTCCTACGAGCAGTACTTC.

The sample holds one count of this clone. The CDR3 DNA reads as TGCAGTGCTAGGAGGGAAAAACTGTTTTTT. It translates to CSARREKLFF. The chain recombines TRBV20-1 with TRBJ1-4; no definite D call. This CDR3 has 10 residues. V lost 3 bases to trimming and J lost 8 bases, with 4 bases between them. Germline V gene sequence: CDR1 DFQATT, CDR2 SNEGSKA (reference sequence).

The V gene is TRBV10-3, the J gene TRBJ1-1; D is uncertain. The V gene's germline CDR1 is ENHRY and CDR2 SYGVKD. CDR3 length equals 13 residues. The V and J ends lost 4 bases and 4 bases respectively, with 10 bases between them. This CDR3 is CAISGTVGTEAFF. CDR3 nucleotide sequence: TGTGCCATCAGTGGAACGGTAGGCACTGAAGCTTTCTTT.

The chain couples TRBV24-1 to TRBJ2-5; 9 bases agree with TRBD2. The CDR3 contains 15 residues. V trimming: 6 bases; J trimming: 5 bases; junction bases outside the gene matches: 9. Germline values: CDR1 KGHDR, CDR2 SFDVKD. This chain's CDR3 is CATSPRSGRLETQYF. The CDR3 DNA sequence: TGTGCCACCAGTCCGAGAAGCGGGAGGTTGGAGACCCAGTACTTC.

The chain is built from TRBV4-3 and TRBJ2-1, with D unclear. CDR3 length: 15 amino acids. V was cut by 0 bases and J by 5 bases, with 11 bases left in between. Germline V gene lookup returns CDR1 LGHNA and CDR2 YSLEER. The CDR3 sequence: CASSQDPVVDNEQFF. The CDR3 DNA sequence: TGCGCCAGCAGCCAAGATCCGGTTGTAGACAATGAGCAGTTCTTC.

V gene TRBV6-2 or TRBV6-3 combines with J gene TRBJ2-3; D possibly matches TRBD1 or TRBD2 (5 bases each). V dropped 4 bases and J dropped 4 bases, with 15 bases sitting between them. The germline gives CDR1 MNHEY, CDR2 SVGEGT. The length of the CDR3 is 15 residues. CDR3 sequence reads: CASSWPGRGADTQYF. DNA for the CDR3: TGTGCCAGCAGTTGGCCGGGACGGGGCGCAGATACGCAGTATTTT.

CDR3 protein: CASSEAGGEKLFF. CDR3 DNA sequence: TGTGCCAGCAGTGAAGCGGGCGGCGAAAAACTGTTTTTT. The V gene is TRBV6-1, the J gene TRBJ1-4, with no clear D. Germline lookup yields CDR1 MNHNS and CDR2 SASEGT. Trimming took off 0 bases at V and 8 bases at J, with 7 bases between the two ends. This CDR3 contains 13 residues.

The chain joins TRBV13 to TRBJ2-1; D may be TRBD1 or TRBD2 (6 bases each). Germline assignment: CDR1 PRHDT and CDR2 FYEKMQ (reference sequence). The CDR3 extends over 20 amino acids. With 5 bases removed from V and 4 bases from J, the gap between germline ends came to 30 bases. This CDR3 is CASSPRGGGSREIRYNEQFF. DNA of the CDR3: TGTGCCAGCAGCCCCAGGGGTGGGGGATCGCGGGAAATTCGATACAATGAGCAGTTCTTC.

The V gene is TRBV10-3, the J gene TRBJ2-5; 12 bases fit TRBD2. The germline gives CDR1 ENHRY, CDR2 SYGVKD. The CDR3 has 15 amino acids. Unmatched junction bases numbered 5, after V lost 4 bases and J lost 5 bases. The CDR3 region has the DNA TGTGCCATCAGTGTAGAACTAGCGGGAGGCGAGACCCAGTACTTC. Protein: CAISVELAGGETQYF.